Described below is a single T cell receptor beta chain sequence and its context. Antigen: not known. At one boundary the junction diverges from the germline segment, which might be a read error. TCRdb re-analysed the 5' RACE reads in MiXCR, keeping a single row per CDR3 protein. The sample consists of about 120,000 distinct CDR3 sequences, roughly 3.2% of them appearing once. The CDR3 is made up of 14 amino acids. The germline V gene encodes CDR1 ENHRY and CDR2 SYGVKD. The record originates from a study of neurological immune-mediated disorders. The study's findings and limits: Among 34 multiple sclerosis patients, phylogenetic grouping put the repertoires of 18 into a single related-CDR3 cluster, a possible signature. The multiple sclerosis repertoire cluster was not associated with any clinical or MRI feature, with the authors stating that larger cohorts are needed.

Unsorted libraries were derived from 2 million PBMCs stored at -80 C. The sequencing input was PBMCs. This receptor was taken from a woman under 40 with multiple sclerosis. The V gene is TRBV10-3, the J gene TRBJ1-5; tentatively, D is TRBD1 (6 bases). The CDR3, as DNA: TGTGCCATCAGAGTTTTTTGGGGTGACAGGACCCAGAATTTT. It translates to CAIRVFWGDRTQNF.